What follows are 14 T cell receptor beta chains derived from one specimen sequenced in a study of blood T cell repertoires in COVID-19. Here immunoSEQ multiplex PCR was the method, and the copy in TCRdb shows in-frame clones only, minus some. The table records about 150,000 clones, roughly 84% of them present only once. Sequencing was done on a sample of peripheral blood. These receptors were taken from a woman aged 55-70 years with COVID-19, enrolled during active disease.

Comments on this clone: Within the sample, other DNA sequences also encode this same CDR3. This chain uses TRBV12-3 or TRBV12-4 with TRBJ2-7; D possibly corresponds to TRBD2 (5 bases). V lost 5 bases and J lost 3, with 11 bases in between. The CDR3 runs to 13 residues. DNA for the CDR3: TGTGCCAGCAGTCCGGACTCTCGCTACGAGCAGTACTTC. Translated: CASSPDSRYEQYF.

The genes are TRBV19 and TRBJ1-5, with 7 positions matching TRBD1. The CDR3 extends over 15 amino acids. V shed 4 bases, J shed 4 bases, and the junction held 7 bases outside the gene matches. Germline CDR1 LNHDA, CDR2 SQIVND (reference sequence). The DNA for the CDR3 is TGTGCCAGTAGTACCTACAGGGGAATAAATCAGCCCCAGCATTTT. This gives the protein CASSTYRGINQPQHF.

This rearrangement joins TRBV7-9 to TRBJ1-4; D not certain. Germline values: CDR1 SEHNR, CDR2 FQNEAQ (reference sequence). This CDR3 region has 15 residues. The ends were cut back, 2 bases at V and 8 bases at J, with 15 bases in the middle. CDR3 region: CASSLRQVSSEKLFF. CDR3 bases: TGTGCCAGCAGCTTACGGCAGGTCTCCTCGGAAAAACTGTTTTTT.

The V call is TRBV24-1, the J call TRBJ1-5; the D is unclear. Germline CDR1 and CDR2: KGHDR and SFDVKD. The V end was cut by 7 bases, the J end by 7 bases, with 4 bases between. The CDR3 covers 10 residues. CDR3 loop: CATSMQPQHF. For the CDR3, the DNA is TGTGCCACCAGCATGCAGCCCCAGCATTTT.

This chain uses TRBV5-1 with TRBJ1-4; 10 nucleotides align to TRBD1. Germline trimming cut 0 bases from V and 10 bases from J; bases unmatched to any gene: 9. The CDR3 totals 16 residues. Germline assignment: CDR1 SGHRS and CDR2 YFSETQ. The CDR3 DNA reads as TGCGCCAGCAGCTTGGGGACAGGGGGTAAAGGTGGAAAACTGTTTTTT. Protein: CASSLGTGGKGGKLFF.

V gene TRBV19 combines with J gene TRBJ1-1, with D unclear. The CDR3 spans 15 residues. Germline V gene lookup returns CDR1 LNHDA and CDR2 SQIVND (reference sequence). V lost 1 base, J lost 6 bases, and 15 bases lay in between. The CDR3 region has the DNA TGTGCCAGTAGTATAGGGAGGGCAGCTAAGCCTGAAGCTTTCTTT. This encodes CASSIGRAAKPEAFF.

The chain is built from TRBV5-1 and TRBJ1-4; the D gene is possibly TRBD1 (5 bases). Germline V lookup: CDR1 SGHRS, CDR2 YFSETQ. Trimming removed 4 bases at V and 8 bases at J, with 12 bases between. The CDR3 contains 13 residues. The CDR3 region is CASSETEYEKLFF. The CDR3 nucleotides are TGCGCCAGCAGCGAGACAGAATACGAAAAACTGTTTTTT.

This chain joins TRBV5-6 and TRBJ2-6; 8 bases fit TRBD2. The ends lost 4 bases at V and 4 bases at J; junction bases unmatched: 7. The length of the CDR3 is 16 residues. Germline-derived CDR1 and CDR2 are SGHDT and YYEEEE. The CDR3 coding sequence is TGTGCCAGCAGCCCGGGGGGGGCGAGAGGGGCCAACGTCCTGACTTTC. Protein sequence: CASSPGGARGANVLTF.

This clone was observed once. CDR3 DNA: TGTGCCAGCAGCCAGAGTAACACTGAAGCTTTCTTT. Protein sequence: CASSQSNTEAFF. V and J are TRBV3-1 (or the pseudogene TRBV3-2) and TRBJ1-1; D is unresolved. This CDR3 has 12 residues. Germline CDR1 LGHDT, CDR2 YNNKEL (reference sequence). Trimming removed 3 bases from V and 2 bases from J, with 4 bases in between.

In its sample, this clone was seen a few times. The chain recombines TRBV7-2 with TRBJ2-4; TRBD2 agrees at 14 bases. The germline V gene has CDR1 SGHTA and CDR2 FQGNSA. This CDR3 is built from 19 residues. The trim removed 6 bases at V and 6 bases at J, leaving 16 bases unmatched. The DNA of the CDR3 is TGTGCCAGCAGTCCTCTGGGACTAGCGGGAGTGCAGAAGGGAAACATTCAGTACTTC. Translating it yields CASSPLGLAGVQKGNIQYF.

This sequence joins TRBV6-6 and TRBJ2-7, with 9 bases aligning to TRBD2. CDR1 is MNHNY, CDR2 SVGAGI, per germline (reference sequence). The ends lost 0 bases at V and 5 bases at J; junction bases unmatched: 8. This CDR3 is 16 amino acids long. DNA for the CDR3: TGTGCCAGCAGTTACTCGGTAGCGGGAGTTGAAAACGAGCAGTACTTC. Protein: CASSYSVAGVENEQYF.

The chain has TRBV4-1 and TRBJ2-2; unclear D gene. The CDR3 contains 16 residues. The germline V gene has CDR1 MGHRA and CDR2 YSYEKL. Trimming took off 0 bases at V and 6 bases at J, with 14 bases between the two ends. The CDR3 nucleotides read TGCGCCAGCAGCCAAGAAGCATTCCCCTCGGCCGGGGAGCTGTTTTTT. Its translation: CASSQEAFPSAGELFF.

The gene calls are TRBV7-9 and TRBJ2-1; TRBD2 matches at 8 bases. The CDR3 covers 16 residues. V gave up 5 bases and J gave up 1 base; unmatched junction bases: 7. Germline CDR1 SEHNR, CDR2 FQNEAQ (reference sequence). The CDR3 DNA reads as TGTGCCAGCAGCCCCCTCGGGGGGGGATCCTACAATGAGCAGTTCTTC. It yields the protein CASSPLGGGSYNEQFF.

This clone qualifies as medium-sized. The chain carries TRBV25-1 and TRBJ1-1; a possible D gene is TRBD1 (5 bases). Per the germline V gene, CDR1 is MGHDK and CDR2 is SYGVNS. Trimming took 1 base from V and 3 from J, leaving 12 bases between them. The CDR3 totals 15 residues. The DNA of the CDR3 is TGTGCCAGCAGTGAATCTGGCACAGGAGACACTGAAGCTTTCTTT. Amino acid sequence: CASSESGTGDTEAFF.